This T cell receptor (beta chain) was sequenced in a study of cytomegalovirus exposure and HLA in healthy donors. Points from the study as a whole: Rare TCR sequences predominated, though certain public TCRs were found in many donors.

A note on this clone: What it binds is not known.

The CDR3 has 15 amino acids. Germline lookup yields CDR1 SGHTA and CDR2 FQGNSA. The V gene lost 1 base and the J gene lost 7 bases, with 14 bases spanning the gap. This table comes from immunoSEQ multiplex PCR, and its TCRdb copy is limited to in-frame clones, with some not included. The sample contains about 170,000 clones, 80% to 90% of which appear only once. Sequencing used PBMCs. The clonotype comes from a woman under 40 in good health and CMV-seronegative. This chain connects TRBV7-2 to TRBJ1-5; TRBD1 is a possible D gene (5 bases). The CDR3 spells CASSLEGTLGQPQHF. CDR3 DNA: TGTGCCAGCAGCTTAGAGGGGACTCTTGGGCAGCCCCAGCATTTT.